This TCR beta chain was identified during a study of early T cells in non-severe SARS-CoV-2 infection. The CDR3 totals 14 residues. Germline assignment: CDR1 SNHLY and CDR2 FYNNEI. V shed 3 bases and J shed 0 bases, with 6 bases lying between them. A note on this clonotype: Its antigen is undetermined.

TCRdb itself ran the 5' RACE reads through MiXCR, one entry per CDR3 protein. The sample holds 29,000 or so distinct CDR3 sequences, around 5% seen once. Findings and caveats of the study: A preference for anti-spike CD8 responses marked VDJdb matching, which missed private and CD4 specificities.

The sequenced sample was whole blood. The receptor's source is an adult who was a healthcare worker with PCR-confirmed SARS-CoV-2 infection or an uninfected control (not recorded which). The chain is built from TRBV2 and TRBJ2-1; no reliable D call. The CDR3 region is CASSDQSSYNEQFF. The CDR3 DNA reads TGTGCCAGCAGTGACCAAAGCTCCTACAATGAGCAGTTCTTC.